These 10 T cell receptor beta chains share one sample of origin, sequenced in a study of T cells in Graves' hyperthyroidism and ophthalmopathy. Amplification targeted TCR beta CDR3 regions from RNA transcripts. A first-round RT-PCR of the TCR CDR3 used the HTBI primer set. TCRdb itself ran the multiplex PCR reads through MiXCR, one entry per CDR3 protein. Of approximately 640,000 distinct CDR3 sequences in the sample, roughly a sixth were seen once. Sequencing input: blood. The receptors shown here come from a man between 50 and 59 years old with Graves' hyperthyroidism.

This clonotype was picked up many times. The chain uses TRBV27 and TRBJ1-2; D unresolved. CDR1 is MNHEY and CDR2 is SMNVEV in the germline V gene (reference sequence). V was clipped by 3 bases and J by 0 bases, with 14 bases between them. The CDR3 consists of 16 residues. This chain's CDR3 is CASSLRAGISNYGYTF. Here the CDR3 DNA reads TGTGCCAGCAGTTTGAGGGCGGGGATCTCTAACTATGGCTACACCTTC.

This clonotype turned up a few times. Being one base from a much bigger clone, this may be a read error. A read error is likely, as this CDR3 ends without the conserved phenylalanine or tryptophan. The V call is TRBV28, the J call TRBJ2-7, with TRBD1 identical over 7 bases. The CDR3 is made up of 15 amino acids. The V gene's germline CDR1 is MDHEN and CDR2 SYDVKM. V gave up 6 bases and J gave up 5 bases; unmatched junction bases: 13. The CDR3 DNA follows: TGTGCCAGCAGGATAGGGGGACAGCCGGGAAACGAGCAGTACCTC. It encodes CASRIGGQPGNEQYL.

This chain connects TRBV24-1 to TRBJ1-2; a weak D match, TRBD1 (5 bases). The germline gives CDR1 KGHDR, CDR2 SFDVKD. The CDR3 is made up of 12 amino acids. V lost 5 bases and J lost 5, with 8 bases in between. The CDR3, as DNA: TGTGCCACCAGTGCCGGGGGATATGGCTACACCTTC. Translation: CATSAGGYGYTF.

This clonotype has a handful of counts. The chain uses TRBV29-1 and TRBJ1-1; D ambiguous. The CDR3 runs 12 residues. Looked up from germline, CDR1 is SQVTM and CDR2 is ANQGSEA. The V and J ends lost 3 bases and 3 bases respectively, with 8 bases between them. This CDR3 reads CSVEGVDTEAFF. CDR3 coding DNA: TGCAGCGTTGAGGGAGTGGACACTGAAGCTTTCTTT.

This clonotype was seen ten or more times. The genes are TRBV6-2 or TRBV6-3 and TRBJ1-5; tentatively, D is TRBD1 (5 bases). Trimming removed 2 bases at V and 2 bases at J, with 10 bases between. This CDR3 is 15 amino acids long. Germline CDR1 is MNHEY and CDR2 is SVGEGT. CDR3 loop: CASSYGQGGNQPQHF. The CDR3, as DNA: TGTGCCAGCAGTTACGGTCAGGGAGGCAATCAGCCCCAGCATTTT.

There are a few counts of this clonotype. J is TRBJ2-1 and V is TRBV7-9, with D possibly being TRBD1 (5 bases). Trimming shortened V by 1 base and J by 7 bases, and 20 bases separated the two germline ends. Germline V gives CDR1 SEHNR, CDR2 FQNEAQ (reference sequence). The CDR3 loop spans 17 amino acids. The CDR3 DNA sequence: TGTGCCAGCAGCTTAGGGGTTTTGTACAAAGGGGAAAATGAGCAGTTCTTC. Its translation is CASSLGVLYKGENEQFF.

This clonotype was observed many times. The gene calls are TRBV2 and TRBJ1-4; D is ambiguous. Trimming shortened V by 0 bases and J by 3 bases, and 11 bases separated the two germline ends. The CDR3 is made up of 16 amino acids. Germline assignment: CDR1 SNHLY and CDR2 FYNNEI. CDR3 nucleotides: TGTGCCAGCAGTGAAGCAGGGCCCATGCCTAATGAAAAACTGTTTTTT. Its translation is CASSEAGPMPNEKLFF.

At least ten counts were recorded for this clonotype. The chain employs TRBV11-2 and TRBJ2-1, with 10 bases lining up with TRBD2. From germline, CDR1 is SGHAT and CDR2 FQNNGV. The CDR3 contains 15 residues. The V gene end was trimmed by 5 bases and the J gene end by 5 bases; junction bases not matched to a gene: 6. CDR3 in amino acids: CASSLGLAVDNEQFF. The CDR3 nucleotides are TGTGCCAGCAGCCTCGGACTAGCGGTAGACAATGAGCAGTTCTTC.

This rearrangement joins TRBV4-3 to TRBJ2-7, with D possibly matching TRBD1 (6 bases). CDR3 size: 16 residues. Germline CDR1 LGHNA, CDR2 YSLEER. The ends were cut back, 1 base at V and 0 bases at J, with 13 bases in the middle. The CDR3 DNA follows: TGCGCCAGCAGCCAAGTTACCGCAGGGGACTCCTACGAGCAGTACTTC. It is translated as CASSQVTAGDSYEQYF.

This clonotype was seen ten or more times. V is TRBV28 and J is TRBJ2-2, with TRBD1 matching over 8 bases. The germline CDR1 and CDR2 sequences are MDHEN and SYDVKM. V was pared by 6 bases and J by 1 base, with 7 bases of the junction left unmatched. The CDR3 is 16 residues long. The CDR3 here is CASRQPGTGNTGELFF. The CDR3 DNA reads TGTGCCAGCAGGCAACCCGGGACAGGGAACACCGGGGAGCTGTTTTTT. The full variable domain, rest sourced from reference TRBV28 and TRBJ2-2, is DVKVTQSSRYLVKRTGEKVFLECVQDMDHENMFWYRQDPGLGLRLIYFSYDVKMKEKGDIPEGYSVSREKKERFSLILESASTNQTSMYLCASRQPGTGNTGELFFGEGSRLTVL.